One sample yielded the 25 T cell receptor beta chains listed below, sequenced in a study of shared clonotypes between healthy human individuals. Repertoires were generated with immunoSEQ multiplex PCR, while TCRdb's copy carries only in-frame clones and drops some. The table has over a million clones, 98% seen once. The sample consisted of naive CD4+ T cells sorted from blood. As to subset: CD45RA+ positively selected. These receptors were taken from a man aged 30 to 39 in good health.

The chain employs TRBV29-1 and TRBJ2-3; unclear D gene. The V gene lost 3 bases and the J gene lost 1 base, with 5 bases spanning the gap. This CDR3 is built from 12 residues. Germline assignment: CDR1 SQVTM and CDR2 ANQGSEA. CDR3 sequence: CSVDAGTDTQYF. The CDR3 DNA sequence: TGCAGCGTTGATGCAGGCACAGATACGCAGTATTTT.

This rearrangement joins TRBV6-6 to TRBJ2-3; no firm D call. The CDR3 sequence is 12 residues long. CDR1 MNHNY and CDR2 SVGAGI come from the germline V gene (reference sequence). The V end lost 6 bases, the J end lost 4 bases, and 8 bases lay between the germline ends. The CDR3 loop is CASSTVADTQYF. CDR3 bases: TGTGCCAGCAGCACAGTTGCAGATACGCAGTATTTT.

The V gene is TRBV6-5, the J gene TRBJ1-2, with 7 bases identical to TRBD1. CDR3 length equals 15 residues. From germline, CDR1 is MNHEY and CDR2 SVGAGI. J was trimmed by 3 bases and V by 4 bases; bases with no gene match: 8. The chain's CDR3 is CASSFTGTVHYGYTF. As DNA, the CDR3 is TGTGCCAGCAGTTTTACAGGGACAGTTCACTATGGCTACACCTTC.

The CDR3 DNA is TGTGCCAGCAGGACGCCCCTTCCCGGGGCATCTGACACTGAAGCTTTCTTT. This encodes CASRTPLPGASDTEAFF. The J gene is TRBJ1-1, the V gene TRBV2; D is possibly TRBD1 (5 bases). In germline, CDR1 is SNHLY, CDR2 FYNNEI. V was cut by 6 bases and J by 3 bases, with 23 bases left in between. CDR3 size: 17 residues.

This chain links TRBV5-1 with TRBJ2-2; TRBD2 aligns across 7 bases. The CDR3 is made up of 20 amino acids. Germline CDR1 is SGHRS and CDR2 is YFSETQ. V lost 1 base and J lost 0; bases outside the gene matches: 15. The CDR3 DNA reads as TGCGCCAGCAGCTTGCCGGCGGCTAGCGGACGATTAGCGAACACCGGGGAGCTGTTTTTT. Translating it yields CASSLPAASGRLANTGELFF.

This chain connects TRBV10-3 to TRBJ1-2, with D unclear. CDR1 and CDR2 (germline): ENHRY, SYGVKD. The CDR3 runs 14 residues. The ends were cut back, 4 bases at V and 4 bases at J, with 13 bases in the middle. This CDR3 is CAISGGGNGYGYTF. In nucleotides, the CDR3 is TGTGCCATCAGTGGGGGAGGGAACGGCTATGGCTACACCTTC.

V and J are TRBV29-1 and TRBJ1-1; D call uncertain. The CDR3 runs 11 residues. Germline-derived CDR1 and CDR2 are SQVTM and ANQGSEA. The V gene lost 5 bases and the J gene lost 10 bases, with 14 bases spanning the gap. Here the CDR3 DNA reads TGCAGCGTTCTGGGGAGATCGGGAGCTTTCTTT. Translation: CSVLGRSGAFF.

This chain links TRBV15 with TRBJ1-2; D possibly corresponds to TRBD1 (6 bases). The CDR3 totals 15 residues. The V end lost 0 bases, the J end lost 0 bases, and 8 bases lay between the germline ends. Germline lookup yields CDR1 LNHNV and CDR2 YYDKDF (reference sequence). In DNA form, the CDR3 reads TGTGCCACCAGCAGAGAAAAGGGGGCTAACTATGGCTACACCTTC. It codes for CATSREKGANYGYTF.

The chain joins TRBV5-6 to TRBJ2-1; D gene unclear. This CDR3 is built from 11 residues. Germline-derived CDR1 and CDR2 are SGHDT and YYEEEE. Between the trimmed V and J ends, which lost 1 base and 8 bases, there was a span of 4 bases. The CDR3 loop is CASSLTYEQFF. In nucleotides, the CDR3 is TGTGCCAGCAGCTTGACCTATGAGCAGTTCTTC.

The rearrangement links TRBV6-1 to TRBJ1-5, with TRBD1 identical over 7 bases. Germline-derived CDR1 and CDR2 are MNHNS and SASEGT. V was pared by 0 bases and J by 2 bases, with 4 bases of the junction left unmatched. The CDR3 length is 16 residues. DNA for the CDR3: TGTGCCAGCAGTGAAGCGCAAGGACAGGGCAATCAGCCCCAGCATTTT. Translation: CASSEAQGQGNQPQHF.

The sample holds one count of this clone. J is TRBJ2-1 and V is TRBV9; 8 positions agree with TRBD2. The V gene's germline CDR1 is SGDLS and CDR2 YYNGEE. This CDR3 spans 14 amino acids. J gave up 10 bases and V 4 bases, and 10 bases lay outside the gene matches. In DNA, the CDR3 is TGTGCCAGCAGCCTACCCGGGAGGGGCGTAGAGCAGTTCTTC. This encodes CASSLPGRGVEQFF. The whole variable domain, remainder taken from reference TRBV9 and TRBJ2-1, is DSGVTQTPKHLITATGQRVTLRCSPRSGDLSVYWYQQSLDQGLQFLIQYYNGEERAKGNILERFSAQQFPDLHSELNLSSLELGDSALYFCASSLPGRGVEQFFGPGTRLTVL.

This chain connects TRBV15 to TRBJ2-2; the D is unclear. This CDR3 is 15 amino acids long. CDR1 is LNHNV, CDR2 YYDKDF, per germline (reference sequence). Trimming cost V 0 bases and J 3 bases, with 8 bases left between them. CDR3 in amino acids: CATSRELTYTGELFF. CDR3 sequence (DNA): TGTGCCACCAGCAGAGAGTTAACATACACCGGGGAGCTGTTTTTT.

The CDR3, as DNA: TGTGCCAGCAGCCAAGATCGGGGAAAGCAGTACTTC. Translated: CASSQDRGKQYF. The V gene is TRBV14, the J gene TRBJ2-7; perhaps TRBD2 as D (5 bases). Germline V gene data show CDR1 as SGHDN and CDR2 as FVKESK. Deletions cut 0 bases from V and 8 bases from J, with 8 bases between. The CDR3 consists of 12 residues.

The rearrangement joins TRBV7-9 to TRBJ1-3; D unresolved. Looked up from germline, CDR1 is SEHNR and CDR2 is FQNEAQ (reference sequence). V lost 4 bases to trimming and J lost 2 bases, with 12 bases between them. The CDR3 totals 15 residues. This CDR3 is CASSYWRTPGNTIYF. CDR3 nucleotide sequence: TGTGCCAGCAGCTACTGGAGAACCCCTGGAAACACCATATATTTT.

The chain uses TRBV9 and TRBJ2-2, with D uncertain. CDR3 length equals 16 residues. CDR1 and CDR2 from the germline V gene are SGDLS and YYNGEE. Trimming took 3 bases from V and 0 from J, leaving 12 bases between them. Here the CDR3 reads CASSARVASNTGELFF. The CDR3 DNA reads TGTGCCAGCAGCGCCCGGGTCGCATCGAACACCGGGGAGCTGTTTTTT.

The chain recombines TRBV5-5 with TRBJ2-1; either TRBD1 or TRBD2 may supply D (5 bases each). The V gene lost 4 bases and the J gene lost 5 bases, with 13 bases spanning the gap. Germline V gene data show CDR1 as SGHKS and CDR2 as YYEKEE (reference sequence). This CDR3 is 14 amino acids long. The CDR3 DNA follows: TGTGCCAGCAGCATATCCGGGACGCACAATGAGCAGTTCTTC. Translated: CASSISGTHNEQFF.

V is TRBV6-5 and J is TRBJ2-3; no clear D. Germline loops: CDR1 MNHEY, CDR2 SVGAGI. Trimming removed 0 bases at V and 0 bases at J, with 10 bases between. The CDR3 has 16 residues. The CDR3 protein is CASSYSLLASTDTQYF. CDR3 DNA: TGTGCCAGCAGTTACTCGTTGTTGGCGAGCACAGATACGCAGTATTTT.

The genes are TRBV5-6 and TRBJ1-2, with 7 bases fitting TRBD1. The germline CDR1 and CDR2 sequences are SGHDT and YYEEEE. V shed 4 bases and J 2 bases; nucleotides not matched to a gene: 8. The CDR3 loop spans 15 amino acids. The CDR3 sequence: CASSPEPGQNYGYTF. In nucleotides, the CDR3 is TGTGCCAGCAGCCCGGAACCGGGACAGAACTATGGCTACACCTTC.

V and J are TRBV11-2 and TRBJ1-5; D ambiguous. Germline values: CDR1 SGHAT, CDR2 FQNNGV. Trimming removed 1 base at V and 4 bases at J, with 11 bases between. This CDR3 region has 15 residues. CDR3 nucleotide sequence: TGTGCCAGCAGCTTAGGCTGGGAGGTTAATCAGCCCCAGCATTTT. It is translated as CASSLGWEVNQPQHF.

This rearrangement joins TRBV5-1 to TRBJ1-1, with TRBD1 matching 7 bases. CDR1 and CDR2 from the germline V gene are SGHRS and YFSETQ. The CDR3 extends over 15 amino acids. J lost 6 bases, V lost 2 bases, and 10 bases had no gene match. CDR3 bases: TGCGCCAGCAGCTTCCTCCAGGGGGAAGGCTCTGAAGCTTTCTTT. It codes for CASSFLQGEGSEAFF.

This rearrangement joins TRBV19 to TRBJ2-7; 9 bases are shared with TRBD2. The trim removed 6 bases at V and 0 bases at J, leaving 3 bases unmatched. The CDR3 runs to 14 residues. The germline V gene has CDR1 LNHDA and CDR2 SQIVND (reference sequence). In DNA, the CDR3 is TGTGCCAGTAGAGATAGCGGGAGCTCCTACGAGCAGTACTTC. It translates to CASRDSGSSYEQYF.

The chain uses TRBV7-6 and TRBJ2-1; D remains ambiguous. Looked up from germline, CDR1 is SGHVS and CDR2 is FNYEAQ. The CDR3 has 14 residues. The germline V and J ends were trimmed by 1 base and 6 bases, with 10 bases remaining between them. The CDR3, as DNA: TGTGCCAGCAGCTTAGATTTCGTCCTCAATGAGCAGTTCTTC. It encodes CASSLDFVLNEQFF.

The chain has TRBV4-1 and TRBJ1-1; the match to TRBD1 covers 7 bases. The junction had 12 bases not matched to a gene; V was cut back by 4 bases and J by 10 bases. Germline values: CDR1 MGHRA, CDR2 YSYEKL. This CDR3 contains 14 residues. This CDR3 is CASSPQTGIFGAFF. The CDR3 DNA sequence: TGCGCCAGCAGCCCGCAGACAGGGATCTTTGGAGCTTTCTTT.

This chain uses TRBV6-5 with TRBJ2-1; a weak D match, TRBD2 (6 bases). V was trimmed by 6 bases and J by 4 bases, leaving 16 bases between them. The CDR3 is 15 amino acids. Germline V gives CDR1 MNHEY, CDR2 SVGAGI. The CDR3 DNA is TGTGCCAGCAGCAGGGTCCCCGGGGGTTACAATGAGCAGTTCTTC. Protein sequence: CASSRVPGGYNEQFF.

The chain uses TRBV2 and TRBJ2-4; tentatively, D is TRBD1 or TRBD2 (5 bases each). The CDR3 consists of 14 residues. The ends were cut back, 2 bases at V and 15 bases at J, with 20 bases in the middle. The germline V gene has CDR1 SNHLY and CDR2 FYNNEI. CDR3 nucleotides: TGTGCCAGCAGTGAATTGGGGGTTGGGACGTTCCTGTACTTC. Translated, it gives CASSELGVGTFLYF.